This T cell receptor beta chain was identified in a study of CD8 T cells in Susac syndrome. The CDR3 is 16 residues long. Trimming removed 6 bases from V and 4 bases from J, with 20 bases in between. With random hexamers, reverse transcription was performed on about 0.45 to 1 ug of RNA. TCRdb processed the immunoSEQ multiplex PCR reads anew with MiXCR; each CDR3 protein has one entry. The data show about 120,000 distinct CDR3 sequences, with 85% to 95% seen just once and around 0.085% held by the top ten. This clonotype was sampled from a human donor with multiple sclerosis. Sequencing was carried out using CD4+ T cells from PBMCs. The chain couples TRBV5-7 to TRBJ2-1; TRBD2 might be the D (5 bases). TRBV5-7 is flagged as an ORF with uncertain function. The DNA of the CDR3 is TGTGCCAGCACCCTTTCAGAACGGCGAGGGTACAATGAGCAGTTCTTC. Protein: CASTLSERRGYNEQFF.